The clone carrying this T cell receptor (beta chain) was seen a few times. V was clipped by 5 bases and J by 3 bases, with 13 bases between them. The CDR3 runs to 14 residues. Germline CDR1 and CDR2: SGHTA and FQGNSA. MiXCR was run by TCRdb on the RT-PCR reads, yielding one entry per CDR3 protein. There are about 76,000 distinct CDR3 sequences in the sample; approximately 26% occur only once, and less than 30% lies in the top ten. The sample comes from a study of patients and donors after allogeneic stem cell transplantation. The sequenced sample was blood, either unsorted or a sorted T cell fraction (not recorded which). This receptor was identified in a human donor who was either an allogeneic HSCT recipient or a stem cell or donor lymphocyte infusion donor (not recorded which). It is not recorded whose cells these are; they may come from a transplant donor. The V gene is TRBV7-2, the J gene TRBJ1-1; D remains unclear. The CDR3 reads CASSPGREDTEAFF. CDR3 nucleotides: TGTGCCAGCAGCCCCGGGAGGGAGGACACTGAAGCTTTCTTT.